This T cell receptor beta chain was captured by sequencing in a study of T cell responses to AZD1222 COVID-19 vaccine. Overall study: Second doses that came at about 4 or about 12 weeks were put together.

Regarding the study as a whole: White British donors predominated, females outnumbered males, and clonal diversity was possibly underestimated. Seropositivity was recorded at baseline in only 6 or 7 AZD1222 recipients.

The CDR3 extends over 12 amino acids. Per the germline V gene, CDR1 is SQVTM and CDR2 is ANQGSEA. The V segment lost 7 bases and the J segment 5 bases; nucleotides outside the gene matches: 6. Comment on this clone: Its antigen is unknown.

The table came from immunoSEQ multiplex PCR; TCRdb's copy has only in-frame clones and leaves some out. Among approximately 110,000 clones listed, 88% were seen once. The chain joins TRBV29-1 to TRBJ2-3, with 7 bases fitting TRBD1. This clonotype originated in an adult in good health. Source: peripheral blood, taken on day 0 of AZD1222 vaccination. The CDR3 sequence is CSGGGWKDTQYF. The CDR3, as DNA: TGCAGCGGAGGGGGCTGGAAAGATACGCAGTATTTT.